This T cell receptor (beta chain) emerged from a study of T cell repertoires in aging, cancer and after chemotherapy (dated by TCRdb to between 2019 and 2020). Study-wide context: The donors fell into six age groups ranging from 30 or younger to 70 or older, and each group had at least three individuals. In the solid tumor group, the paired samples taken before and after chemotherapy came from patients with brain tumors (glioblastoma) who were receiving therapy based on temozolomide. Approximately 8.4 million TCR reads were contained in the full dataset. The study profiled peripheral blood TCR beta repertoires from healthy donors and cancer patients to examine immunoaging and T cell reconstitution after chemotherapy. Alongside 95 healthy donors serving as a reference group, the cohort included 200 to 250 cancer patients, of whom about 94 had hematological cancers and 110 to 140 had solid cancers.

Multiplex touch-down PCR with a mixed TRB-A/B primer pool was used to amplify rearranged TRB sequences covering the V, D and J segments. Illumina adapters and sample indices were attached to the amplicons in two consecutive PCR reactions using Phusion HS II polymerase. The amplicons were purified from gel with the NucleoSpin Gel and PCR Clean-up kit and then assessed with Qubit and an Agilent 2100 Bioanalyzer. The libraries were sequenced on an Illumina MiSeq with 600-cycle, single-indexed, paired-end runs. The paper's processing steps were these. Processing of the TRB sequences was carried out with MiXCR versions 2.12 and 3.0.5. Each unique CDR3 nucleotide sequence was treated as one clone, and only productive sequences with two or more reads were kept. Shannon diversity, evenness, clonality (one minus evenness), and alpha-parameterized diversity profiles from alpha 0 to 5 were included as repertoire metrics. The IGoR algorithm was used to calculate generation probabilities of clones in the paired pre- and post-chemotherapy samples. The public reads were run again by TCRdb, first through fastp at Q25 and then through MiXCR, and only productive beta chains were kept. Identical CDR3 protein sequences are pooled into one entry, listed with their most common genes and DNA. TCRdb, not the original authors, processed these V and J calls. Present in this sample are 800 or so distinct CDR3 sequences, about 50% of which were seen just once. The top ten clonotypes cover about 20% of the sample.

General findings and caveats noted by the study authors: Declining TCR diversity with age in healthy donors was mainly explained by loss of richness; in cancer patients, loss of evenness also contributed. Median generation probability increased over the chemotherapy interval in both cancer cohorts, suggesting repertoire reconstitution through rebound thymic output. Compared with age-matched healthy donors, untreated patients with either hematological or solid cancers had significantly lower TCR diversity in the blood along with higher clonality. According to the authors, the repertoire data do not permit conclusions about immunological memory after chemotherapy.

As to this clonotype: The specificity of this receptor is unknown. It has no much larger one-base neighbor in the sample; base qualities were not kept.

V is shortened by 7 bases, J by 1 base, and the region joining them spans 16 bases. The germline V gene specifies MNHNS as CDR1 and SASEGT as CDR2. The CDR3 measures 15 amino acids from cysteine to phenylalanine. The entry retains the CDR3 DNA only, 45 bases that are in frame from base 1. TCR beta rearrangements were amplified from genomic DNA isolated from peripheral blood, not from sorted cells or RNA. The sequence is built from TRBV6-1 and TRBJ1-2; no confident D gene assignment can be made. The receptor was derived from a human donor with a solid tumor. Sequencing was carried out using blood. The CDR3 amino acid sequence is: CASTTRAGFNYGYTF. DNA sequence: TGTGCCAGCACAACCCGGGCAGGTTTTAACTATGGCTACACCTTC.